A selection of T cell receptor beta chains follows, all from one sample in a study of cytomegalovirus exposure and HLA in healthy donors. Clones were sequenced by immunoSEQ multiplex PCR, and TCRdb holds only the in-frame ones, with some missing. The table includes about 260,000 clones, 80% to 95% detected once. Sequencing was carried out using PBMCs. Receptor source: a woman in her twenties or thirties in good health and CMV-seronegative. The CDR3 runs from the conserved cysteine through the conserved F or W. D genes are given only for firm matches. The listing skips clone size in some rows; elsewhere it reads once, few, many or a size class.

j_call	d_call	clone_size	v_call	cdr3_nt	cdr3_aa
TRBJ1-1	NA	NA	TRBV5-1	TGCGCCAGCGGAGAAAGGGTGAACACTGAAGCTTTCTTT	CASGERVNTEAFF
TRBJ2-5	TRBD2	NA	TRBV18	TGTGCCAGCTCACCACCGTTGTTGCAGCGGGAGGGCCGAGAGACCCAGTACTTC	CASSPPLLQREGRETQYF
TRBJ2-3	TRBD1	NA	TRBV7-8	TGTGCCAGCAGCCCCCGGACAGGCCACTCGGAGACAGATACGCAGTATTTT	CASSPRTGHSETDTQYF
TRBJ2-7	NA	NA	TRBV30	TGTGCCTGGAGCGAGGGAGGCGAGCAGTACTTC	CAWSEGGEQYF
TRBJ2-7	NA	few	TRBV10-3	TGTGCCTGTGGGAGTAACACCTACGAGCAGTACTTC	CACGSNTYEQYF
TRBJ2-1	NA	NA	TRBV14	TGTGCCAGCAGCCAAGTCAGGGAGCAGTTCTTC	CASSQVREQFF
TRBJ2-2	TRBD2	NA	TRBV25-1	TGTGCCAGCATGCGTCTAGCGGGAGGTATTGGGGAGCTGTTTTTT	CASMRLAGGIGELFF
TRBJ1-5	NA	NA	TRBV28	TGTGCCAGCAGTTTATTACGGGGCGCGTCCCAGCCCCAGCATTTT	CASSLLRGASQPQHF
TRBJ2-3	TRBD2	once	TRBV7-3	TGTGCCAGCAGCTCTCTTAGCGGGAGCGGGACAGATACGCAGTATTTT	CASSSLSGSGTDTQYF
TRBJ2-1	NA	NA	TRBV28	TGTGCCAGCAGTCACGGACATCGCTCCTACAATGAGCAGTTCTTC	CASSHGHRSYNEQFF
TRBJ1-2	NA	NA	TRBV4-1	TGCGCCAGCAGCCAAGATACGAACGGAGGGAACTATGGCTACACCTTC	CASSQDTNGGNYGYTF
TRBJ2-7	NA	few	TRBV5-5	TGTGCCAGCAGCGCGCCGGGCCACGAGCAGTACTTC	CASSAPGHEQYF
TRBJ2-1	TRBD2	NA	TRBV6-4	TGTGCCAGCCTAAGAATCCGGACTAGCGGGAGGACGAGCCACAATGAGCAGTTCTTC	CASLRIRTSGRTSHNEQFF
TRBJ2-3	NA	NA	TRBV9	TGTGCCAGCAGTACGGGAGTGCAAGATACGCAGTATTTT	CASSTGVQDTQYF
TRBJ2-7	TRBD1	NA	TRBV5-6	TGTGCCAGCAGCTTTTGGACAGGGATAGGAACCTACGAGCAGTACTTC	CASSFWTGIGTYEQYF
TRBJ2-7	NA	NA	TRBV7-9	TGTGCCAGCAGCTTACCGGTAGGGGTCCTCTACGAGCAGTACTTC	CASSLPVGVLYEQYF
TRBJ2-7	NA	NA	TRBV27	TGTGCCAGCAGTTCCCCCGGGACGTATACCTACGAGCAGTACTTC	CASSSPGTYTYEQYF
TRBJ2-5	TRBD1	NA	TRBV6-6	TGTGCCAGCAGCATGGACAGGCCCCAAGAGACCCAGTACTTC	CASSMDRPQETQYF
TRBJ2-4	TRBD1	once	TRBV7-9	TGTGCCATGGGTTCCGGACAGGGATCGAGTCGGGTTGGAAACATTCAGTACTTC	CAMGSGQGSSRVGNIQYF
TRBJ2-7	NA	once	TRBV6-1	TGTGCCAGCGGAATACAGGTCTACTACGAGCAGTACTTC	CASGIQVYYEQYF
TRBJ1-1	NA	NA	TRBV28	TGTGCCAGCAGTTTCGGGGGTCACACTGAAGCTTTCTTT	CASSFGGHTEAFF
TRBJ2-2	TRBD2	NA	TRBV27	TGTGCCAGCAGTTTCGGTAGCGGGAACAGCGGGGAGCTGTTTTTT	CASSFGSGNSGELFF
TRBJ1-4	NA	NA	TRBV7-2	TGTGCCAGCAGCTTAGCACGGGGAACTAATGAAAAACTGTTTTTT	CASSLARGTNEKLFF
TRBJ2-7	NA	once	TRBV19	TGTGCCAGTAGTATGCTTCAGGGTGGTGGGTCGTACGAGCAGTACTTC	CASSMLQGGGSYEQYF
TRBJ2-1	NA	NA	TRBV11-2	TGTGCCAGCAGCTTAGGGACTATTGAGCAGTTCTTC	CASSLGTIEQFF
TRBJ2-3	TRBD1	once	TRBV4-3	TGCGCCAGCAGCCAAGACCGGACAGGTCCTAGCACAGATACGCAGTATTTT	CASSQDRTGPSTDTQYF
TRBJ2-5	TRBD1	NA	TRBV7-7	TGTGCCAGCAGCTTGACAGGGGCCTCTCAAGAGACCCAGTACTTC	CASSLTGASQETQYF
TRBJ2-5	TRBD2	NA	TRBV7-8	TGTGCCAGCAGCTTAGCGAACGGGAGGGCGGTAGAGACCCAGTACTTC	CASSLANGRAVETQYF
TRBJ2-7	NA	NA	TRBV6-5	TGTGCCAGCAGTTACTCAAAACTTTCCAGCTCCTACGAGCAGTACTTC	CASSYSKLSSSYEQYF
TRBJ2-2	NA	NA	TRBV19	TGTGCCAGTAGTATTTTAAAGGGGCAGTCGAACACCGGGGAGCTGTTTTTT	CASSILKGQSNTGELFF
TRBJ2-1	NA	NA	TRBV28	TGTGCCAGCAGTCCACGACTCTGGCGGGATAATGAGCAGTTCTTC	CASSPRLWRDNEQFF
TRBJ2-1	TRBD1	NA	TRBV5-4	TGTGCCAGCAGCAAAGGACAGGGGCCATATAATGAGCAGTTCTTC	CASSKGQGPYNEQFF
TRBJ2-5	NA	NA	TRBV4-2	TGTGCCAGCAGCCAAGACGGGGTTGAGACCCAGTACTTC	CASSQDGVETQYF
TRBJ1-4	NA	NA	TRBV7-3	TGTGCCAGCAGCTTAACCGGGACGGATGAAAAACTGTTTTTT	CASSLTGTDEKLFF
TRBJ1-1	NA	NA	TRBV10-2	TGCGCCAGCTGGGGAGGAGCCCGAGGGACTGAAGCTTTCTTT	CASWGGARGTEAFF
TRBJ2-2	NA	NA	TRBV5-6	TGTGCCAGCAGCTCAAGTGGGGAGCTGTTTTTT	CASSSSGELFF
TRBJ2-1	NA	NA	TRBV5-4	TGTGCCAGCACTACAGGAGGAGGATTTGGGCGTGAGCAGTTCTTC	CASTTGGGFGREQFF
TRBJ2-7	NA	NA	TRBV7-9	TGTGCCAGCAGCTTAGACGCTTTCTACGAGCAGTACTTC	CASSLDAFYEQYF
TRBJ1-2	NA	NA	TRBV2	TGTGCCAGCTTTAAGGGGAGCCCAGGCTACACCTTC	CASFKGSPGYTF
TRBJ2-3	TRBD2	NA	TRBV27	TGTGCCAGCAGTCTCACTAGCGGGGGGATCACAGATACGCAGTATTTT	CASSLTSGGITDTQYF
TRBJ2-1	NA	NA	TRBV20-1	TGCAGTGCTAGGGCCGCGGATGAGCAGTTCTTC	CSARAADEQFF
TRBJ2-1	NA	NA	TRBV7-3	TGTGCCAGCAGCTCCCAGCCCGCCTTGAATGAGCAGTTCTTC	CASSSQPALNEQFF
TRBJ2-1	NA	NA	TRBV4-3	TGCGCCAGCAGCCGCACGGGGGCTGAGCAGTTCTTC	CASSRTGAEQFF
TRBJ2-7	NA	NA	TRBV5-1	TGCGCCAGCAGGGGGGAACCCACACACCTTTACGAGCAGTACTTC	CASRGEPTHLYEQYF
TRBJ1-4	NA	NA	TRBV18	TGTGCCAGCTCACCCCAGACGGGACCTAATGAAAAACTGTTTTTT	CASSPQTGPNEKLFF
TRBJ2-1	TRBD2	NA	TRBV7-9	TGTGCCAGCAGTGATCCCGGGACTAGCTACAATGAGCAGTTCTTC	CASSDPGTSYNEQFF
TRBJ1-1	NA	NA	TRBV2	TGTGCCAGCAGTGAGGGGGACGTACGGAACACTGAAGCTTTCTTT	CASSEGDVRNTEAFF
TRBJ2-3	NA	NA	TRBV5-1	TGCGCCAGCAGCTTGGACCCGGGACGACAGTATTTT	CASSLDPGRQYF
TRBJ1-2	NA	NA	TRBV6-5	TGTGCCAGCAGTTACGGCGGTCGGACCCACTATGGCTACACCTTC	CASSYGGRTHYGYTF
TRBJ2-1	NA	NA	TRBV20-1	TGCAGCAGACTAGCCTACAATGAGCAGTTCTTC	CSRLAYNEQFF
TRBJ2-1	NA	NA	TRBV2	TGTGCCAGCAGAAGACTCGGCTCCTACAATGAGCAGTTCTTC	CASRRLGSYNEQFF
TRBJ1-1	TRBD1	NA	TRBV5-1	TGCGCCACCCGGACCGGGACAGGGGCCACTGAAGCTTTCTTT	CATRTGTGATEAFF
TRBJ2-5	NA	NA	TRBV27	TGTGCCAGCAGTACTCAGAATCAAGAGACCCAGTACTTC	CASSTQNQETQYF
TRBJ2-7	TRBD2	NA	TRBV27	TGTGCCAGCAGTGCAAGGGTGGTAGCGGGGGCCTACGAGCAGTACTTC	CASSARVVAGAYEQYF
TRBJ1-1	NA	NA	TRBV28	TGTGCCAGCAGTTTCCGGGGTGGGACTGAAGCTTTCTTT	CASSFRGGTEAFF
TRBJ2-7	TRBD1	NA	TRBV5-1	TGCGCCAGCAGCTTTGGACAGGGCCCCTCCTACGAGCAGTACTTC	CASSFGQGPSYEQYF